This section outlines one T cell receptor (beta chain) sequence together with its context. This clonotype was counted at least ten times. The specificity of this receptor is unknown. There are no base qualities to consult, and no much larger clone falls within one base. This entry belongs to a study of T-cell reconstitution after alpha-beta-depleted transplantation in children (TCRdb year 2016). The study in broad terms: Using TCR repertoire profiling, the study quantitatively followed how T-cell immune reconstitution unfolded in children after TCRalphabeta/CD19-depleted allogeneic hematopoietic cell transplantation.

Libraries were constructed by PCR. TCRdb records Illumina HiSeq 2500 as the sequencer. TCR libraries were prepared with molecular barcoding, using unique molecular identifiers to normalize TCRbeta repertoire quantification. TCRdb ran its own pipeline on the public reads, namely fastp trimming at Q25 and MiXCR clone calling, and kept in-frame beta chains. All rows with the same CDR3 protein become a single entry with the most common DNA and genes. Counted in this sample were approximately 250,000 distinct CDR3 sequences; 9.7% of them appeared once. The ten largest clones represent about 5.4% of the sample. From the cysteine through the phenylalanine, the CDR3 covers 11 amino acids. Only CDR3 DNA is held: 33 bases, read in frame from base 1. V drops 6 bases and J drops 8 bases, leaving 9 bases in between. CDR1 SGHRS and CDR2 YFSETQ were looked up in the germline V gene.

Recombination joined TRBV5-1 with TRBJ2-1, with the D gene not clear enough to name. This specimen consisted of PBMCs from the stem cell graft donor, obtained from the stem cell graft. The sequence derives from a human donor who donated a stem cell graft to a child with SCID. CDR3 loop: CASNSVHEQFF. The sequenced DNA is TGCGCCAGCAACAGCGTGCATGAGCAGTTCTTC.